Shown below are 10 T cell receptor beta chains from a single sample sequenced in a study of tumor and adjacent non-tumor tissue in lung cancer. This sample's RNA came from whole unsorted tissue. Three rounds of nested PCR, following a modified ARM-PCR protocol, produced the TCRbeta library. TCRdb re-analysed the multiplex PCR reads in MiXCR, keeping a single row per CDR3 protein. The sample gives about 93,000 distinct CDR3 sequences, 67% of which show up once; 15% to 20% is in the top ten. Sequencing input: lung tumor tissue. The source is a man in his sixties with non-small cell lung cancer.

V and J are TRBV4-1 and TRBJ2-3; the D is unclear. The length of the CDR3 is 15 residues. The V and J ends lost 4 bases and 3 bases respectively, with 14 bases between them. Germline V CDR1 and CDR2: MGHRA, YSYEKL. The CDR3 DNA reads TGCGCCAGCAGCCCCTGGCCAGAGCGTACAGATACGCAGTATTTT. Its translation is CASSPWPERTDTQYF.

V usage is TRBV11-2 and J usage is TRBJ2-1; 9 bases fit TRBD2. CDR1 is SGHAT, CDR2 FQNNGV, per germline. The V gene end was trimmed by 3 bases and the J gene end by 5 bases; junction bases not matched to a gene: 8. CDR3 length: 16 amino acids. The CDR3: CASSLAPGLAHNEQFF. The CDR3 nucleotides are TGTGCCAGCAGCTTGGCCCCGGGACTAGCCCACAATGAGCAGTTCTTC.

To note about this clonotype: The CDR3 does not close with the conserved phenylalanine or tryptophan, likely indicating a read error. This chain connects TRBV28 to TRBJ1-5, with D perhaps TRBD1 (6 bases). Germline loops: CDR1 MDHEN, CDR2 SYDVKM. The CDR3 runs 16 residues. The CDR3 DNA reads TGTGCCAGCAGGTTATTAGGGGGACAAGAGGATCAGCCCCAGCATTCT. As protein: CASRLLGGQEDQPQHS.

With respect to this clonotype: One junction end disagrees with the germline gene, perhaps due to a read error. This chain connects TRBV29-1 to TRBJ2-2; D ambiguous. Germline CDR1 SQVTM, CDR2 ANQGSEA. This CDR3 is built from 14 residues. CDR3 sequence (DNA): TGCAGCGTGTTGGAAGTCGCGAACACCGGTGAGCTGTTTTTT. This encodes CSVLEVANTGELFF.

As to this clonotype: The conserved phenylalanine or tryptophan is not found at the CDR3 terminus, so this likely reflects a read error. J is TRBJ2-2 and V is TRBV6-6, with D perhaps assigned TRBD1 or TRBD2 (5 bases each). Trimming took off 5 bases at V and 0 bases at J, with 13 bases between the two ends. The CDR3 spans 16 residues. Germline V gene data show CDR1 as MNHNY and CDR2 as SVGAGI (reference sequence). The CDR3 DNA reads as TGTGCCAGCAGTAAAAACCGGGGCACGAACACCGGGGAGCTGTTTTCT. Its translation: CASSKNRGTNTGELFS.

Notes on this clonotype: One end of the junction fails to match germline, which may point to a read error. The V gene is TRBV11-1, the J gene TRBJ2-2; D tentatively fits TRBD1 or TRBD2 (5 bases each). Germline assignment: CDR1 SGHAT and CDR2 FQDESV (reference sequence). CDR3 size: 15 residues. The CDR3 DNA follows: TGTGTCAGCAGCTTATTAGGCAGGGACGTCGGGGATCTGTTTTTT. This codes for CVSSLLGRDVGDLFF.

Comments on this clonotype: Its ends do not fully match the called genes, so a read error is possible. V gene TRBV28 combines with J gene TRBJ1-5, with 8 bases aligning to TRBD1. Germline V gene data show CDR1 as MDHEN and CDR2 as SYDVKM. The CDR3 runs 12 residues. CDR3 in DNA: TGTGCCAGCGACACAGGGGGGCAGCCCCTGCATTTT. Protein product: CASDTGGQPLHF.

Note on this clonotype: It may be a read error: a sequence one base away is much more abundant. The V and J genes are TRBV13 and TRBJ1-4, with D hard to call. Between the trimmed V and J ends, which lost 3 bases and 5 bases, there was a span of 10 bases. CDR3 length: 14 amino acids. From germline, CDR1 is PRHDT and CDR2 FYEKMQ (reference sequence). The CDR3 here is CASSFGNANEKLFF. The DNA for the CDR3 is TGTGCCAGCAGCTTCGGGAATGCCAATGAAAAACTGTTTTTT.

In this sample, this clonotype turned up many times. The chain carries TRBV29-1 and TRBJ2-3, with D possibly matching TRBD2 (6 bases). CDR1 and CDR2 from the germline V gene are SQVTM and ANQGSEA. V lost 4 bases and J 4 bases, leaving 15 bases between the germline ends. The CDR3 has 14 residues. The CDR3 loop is CSVGGRPSSDTQYF. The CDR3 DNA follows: TGCAGCGTTGGAGGGAGGCCCTCATCAGATACGCAGTATTTT.

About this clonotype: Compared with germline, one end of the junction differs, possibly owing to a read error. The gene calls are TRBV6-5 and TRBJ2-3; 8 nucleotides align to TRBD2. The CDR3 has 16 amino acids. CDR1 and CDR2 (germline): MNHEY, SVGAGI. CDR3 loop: CASGRLGAGATDTRYF. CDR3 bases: TGTGCCAGCGGACGCCTAGGAGCGGGAGCGACAGATACGCGGTATTTT.